Sequencing of this T cell receptor (beta chain) was carried out in a study of T cell repertoires in aging, cancer and after chemotherapy. Overall study: Clear clonal overlap appeared across healthy donor samples taken over several months to years.

Amplification of TCR beta used genomic DNA extracted from peripheral blood. Whole-study findings and limits: Immunological memory after chemotherapy cannot be judged from the repertoire data.

The V end lost 7 bases, the J end lost 3 bases, and 7 bases lay between the germline ends. CDR1 is SGHNT and CDR2 is YYREEE in the germline V gene (reference sequence). The CDR3 runs to 11 residues. This clonotype was seen a handful of times. The target antigen is unknown. Multiplex touch-down PCR with TRB-A/B primers amplified rearranged V-D-J TRB sequences. From the multiplex PCR reads, TCRdb called clonotypes with MiXCR, one entry per CDR3 protein. The sample includes several thousand distinct CDR3 sequences, approximately 31% seen only once; the top ten take 10% to 15%. Sequencing used blood. The chain combines TRBV5-4 with TRBJ2-5; tentatively, D is TRBD2 (5 bases). This clonotype was obtained from a human donor in good health. The donor label of this sample is uncertain. The chain's CDR3 is CASRAEETQYF. Written as DNA, the CDR3 is TGTGCCAGCCGAGCGGAAGAGACCCAGTACTTC.